The 23 T cell receptor beta chains below come from one sample, sequenced in a study of pediatric ulcerative colitis. This table comes from immunoSEQ multiplex PCR, and its TCRdb copy is limited to in-frame clones, with some not included. Of over 30,000 clones detected, about 81% appear once; the ten largest clones hold about 1.1%. The rectum was sampled with one to two pinch biopsies at colonoscopy. Input material: gut tissue. These receptors all stem from a boy under 18 with mild ulcerative colitis.

This chain links TRBV11-3 with TRBJ1-1; TRBD1 is a possible D gene (5 bases). Germline loops: CDR1 SGHNT, CDR2 YENEEA. The CDR3 has 15 amino acids. V gave up 0 bases and J gave up 3 bases, with 11 bases separating them. This CDR3 reads CASSLDGHRDTEAFF. In DNA, the CDR3 is TGTGCCAGCAGCTTAGATGGACACCGGGACACTGAAGCTTTCTTT.

The chain employs TRBV30 and TRBJ2-3; the match to TRBD2 covers 8 bases. The CDR3 loop spans 15 amino acids. The V segment lost 0 bases and the J segment 5 bases; nucleotides outside the gene matches: 7. Germline V gene lookup returns CDR1 GTSNPN and CDR2 SVGIG (reference sequence). The CDR3 DNA is TGTGCCTGGAGTGTGAAAGCGGGGGCGGGAGATACGCAGTATTTT. Residues: CAWSVKAGAGDTQYF. The entire variable domain, with the rest obtained from reference TRBV30 and TRBJ2-3, is as follows: SQTIHQWPATLVQPVGSPLSLECTVEGTSNPNLYWYRQAAGRGLQLLFYSVGIGQISSEVPQNLSASRPQDRQFILSSKKLLLSDSGFYLCAWSVKAGAGDTQYFGPGTRLTVL.

This clone has just a few counts. The genes are TRBV4-2 and TRBJ2-1; 7 positions match TRBD2. Germline trimming cut 4 bases from V and 5 bases from J; bases unmatched to any gene: 11. This CDR3 has 16 residues. Germline V gene data show CDR1 as LGHNA and CDR2 as YNFKEQ. The chain's CDR3 is CASSPSRIAGDNEQFF. The CDR3 DNA follows: TGTGCCAGCAGCCCATCCCGGATAGCGGGTGACAATGAGCAGTTCTTC.

The chain combines TRBV5-6 with TRBJ1-1; D uncertain. Germline CDR1 is SGHDT and CDR2 is YYEEEE. V shed 4 bases and J shed 5 bases, with 24 bases lying between them. The CDR3 totals 17 residues. Here the CDR3 reads CASSHPMREVAETEAFF. The CDR3 bases are TGTGCCAGCAGCCATCCTATGCGAGAGGTGGCAGAAACTGAAGCTTTCTTT.

J is TRBJ1-2 and V is TRBV5-1; no reliable D call. The CDR3 runs to 14 residues. Trimming shortened V by 4 bases and J by 8 bases, and 18 bases separated the two germline ends. Germline assignment: CDR1 SGHRS and CDR2 YFSETQ. CDR3 sequence: CASSPDGLQRGYTF. Written as DNA, the CDR3 is TGCGCCAGCAGCCCGGACGGTCTTCAGAGGGGCTACACCTTC.

V is TRBV5-8 and J is TRBJ2-7; D may match TRBD1 or TRBD2 (5 bases each). Germline CDR1 SGHTS, CDR2 YDEGEE. CDR3 length: 11 residues. Trimming cost V 6 bases and J 9 bases, with 13 bases left between them. The CDR3 is CASTSGDAQYF. CDR3 bases: TGTGCCAGCACCTCCGGGGACGCGCAGTACTTC. Full variable domain (missing parts from reference TRBV5-8 and TRBJ2-7): EAGVTQSPTHLIKTRGQQATLRCSPISGHTSVYWYQQALGLGLQFLLWYDEGEERNRGNFPPRFSGRQFPNYSSELNVNALELEDSALYLCASTSGDAQYFGPGTRLTVT.

The chain employs TRBV5-6 and TRBJ1-1; TRBD1 is a possible D gene (5 bases). Trimming removed 3 bases from V and 4 bases from J, with 13 bases in between. The germline gives CDR1 SGHDT, CDR2 YYEEEE. The CDR3 runs to 14 residues. The CDR3 coding sequence is TGTGCCAGCAGCTCCCACGGCGGGGCCACTGAAGCTTTCTTT. It yields the protein CASSSHGGATEAFF.

This rearrangement joins TRBV6-1 to TRBJ1-1, with D possibly matching TRBD1 (5 bases). Per germline, CDR1 MNHNS and CDR2 SASEGT. This CDR3 region has 13 residues. Trimming left V 5 bases short and J 0 bases short, with 7 bases between. The CDR3 is CASSPGMNTEAFF. The DNA for the CDR3 is TGTGCCAGCAGTCCAGGGATGAACACTGAAGCTTTCTTT.

The gene calls are TRBV10-3 and TRBJ1-3; D might be TRBD1 (6 bases). V dropped 5 bases and J dropped 7 bases, with 12 bases sitting between them. Germline V gives CDR1 ENHRY, CDR2 SYGVKD. This CDR3 spans 13 amino acids. CDR3 sequence: CAISNREINTIYF. For the CDR3, the DNA is TGTGCCATCAGTAACAGGGAGATTAACACCATATATTTT.

In its sample, this clone was seen once. V gene TRBV6-5 combines with J gene TRBJ1-1; D unresolved. CDR1 MNHEY and CDR2 SVGAGI come from the germline V gene. The V end was cut by 0 bases, the J end by 0 bases, with 8 bases between. The CDR3 sequence is 15 residues long. DNA for the CDR3: TGTGCCAGCAGTTACTCGGGTGGGATGAACACTGAAGCTTTCTTT. Translated: CASSYSGGMNTEAFF.

The V call is TRBV6-5, the J call TRBJ2-7; D is unclear. The CDR3 spans 12 residues. CDR1 is MNHEY, CDR2 SVGAGI, per germline. Trimming cost V 2 bases and J 8 bases, with 10 bases left between them. CDR3 residues: CASSYDRSKQYF. As DNA, the CDR3 is TGTGCCAGCAGTTACGATCGCTCCAAGCAGTACTTC.

Here the CDR3 DNA reads TGTGCCAGCAGCAAAGTCGGCAGGATAGATACGCAGTATTTT. Translated: CASSKVGRIDTQYF. The V gene is TRBV21-1, the J gene TRBJ2-3; the table's D gene call, TRBD1, was not cross checked with the DNA. TRBV21-1 is labeled a pseudogene. This CDR3 is 14 amino acids long.

The chain joins TRBV7-8 to TRBJ2-7, with TRBD2 as a possible D gene (6 bases). The germline V and J ends were trimmed by 5 bases and 5 bases, with 25 bases remaining between them. The germline V gene has CDR1 SGHVS and CDR2 FQNEAQ. The CDR3 spans 17 residues. CDR3 in amino acids: CASSPYRVGRLGHEQYF. The DNA of the CDR3 is TGTGCCAGCAGCCCCTACCGGGTGGGGAGGTTAGGCCACGAGCAGTACTTC.

This clone has only a few counts. The V call is TRBV4-1, the J call TRBJ1-4; D not resolved. Germline CDR1 is MGHRA and CDR2 is YSYEKL. The CDR3 is 16 residues long. Trimming took off 2 bases at V and 5 bases at J, with 15 bases between the two ends. CDR3 loop: CASSQSPPGFNEKLFF. CDR3 DNA: TGCGCCAGCAGCCAATCTCCCCCCGGATTCAATGAAAAACTGTTTTTT.

CDR3 nucleotide sequence: TGTGCCAGCAGCCCAGGGACAATGGAGACCCAGTACTTC. It translates to CASSPGTMETQYF. The chain uses TRBV5-8 and TRBJ2-5; a weak D match, TRBD1 (6 bases). Germline V gives CDR1 SGHTS, CDR2 YDEGEE. Trimming left V 4 bases short and J 5 bases short, with 12 bases between. This CDR3 is 13 amino acids long.

CDR3 in DNA: TGTGCCAGCTCGTCTTGGGACACCGGGGAGCTGTTTTTT. This gives the protein CASSSWDTGELFF. The chain carries TRBV18 and TRBJ2-2; D not certain. The CDR3 has 13 amino acids. Trimming pared 6 bases from V and 3 bases from J, leaving 8 bases between. Germline CDR1 is KGHSH and CDR2 is LQKENI.

The chain uses TRBV5-8 and TRBJ1-6; D might be TRBD1 (5 bases). Germline values: CDR1 SGHTS, CDR2 YDEGEE. V was pared by 0 bases and J by 7 bases, with 11 bases between. The CDR3 consists of 15 residues. The CDR3 DNA sequence: TGTGCCAGCAGCTTGGCGCAGGGTAAGAATTCACCCCTCCACTTT. This translates into CASSLAQGKNSPLHF.

This rearrangement joins TRBV7-9 to TRBJ1-1, with D unresolved. This CDR3 is 12 amino acids long. V lost 6 bases to trimming and J lost 2 bases, with 7 bases between them. Germline CDR1 SEHNR, CDR2 FQNEAQ (reference sequence). The CDR3, as DNA: TGTGCCAGCAGGTCCCCTAACACTGAAGCTTTCTTT. This encodes CASRSPNTEAFF. The full variable domain, its missing parts supplied by reference TRBV7-9 and TRBJ1-1, is DTGVSQNPRHKITKRGQNVTFRCDPISEHNRLYWYRQTLGQGPEFLTYFQNEAQLEKSRLLSDRFSAERPKGSFSTLEIQRTEQGDSAMYLCASRSPNTEAFFGQGTRLTVV.

V gene TRBV25-1 combines with J gene TRBJ2-2; 7 bases line up with TRBD1. CDR3 length: 14 amino acids. V gave up 6 bases and J gave up 5 bases; unmatched junction bases: 6. CDR1 MGHDK and CDR2 SYGVNS come from the germline V gene. CDR3 bases: TGTGCCAGCAGCCGACAGGGTGGAACCGGGGAGCTGTTTTTT. Residues: CASSRQGGTGELFF. The whole variable domain, filled in from reference TRBV25-1 and TRBJ2-2, reads EADIYQTPRYLVIGTGKKITLECSQTMGHDKMYWYQQDPGMELHLIHYSYGVNSTEKGDLSSESTVSRIRTEHFPLTLESARPSHTSQYLCASSRQGGTGELFFGEGSRLTVL.

The CDR3 region is CASSQDSADRSYEQYF. CDR3 sequence (DNA): TGTGCCAGCAGCCAAGATAGTGCCGACAGATCCTACGAGCAGTACTTC. The V gene is TRBV4-2, the J gene TRBJ2-7, with D possibly matching TRBD1 (5 bases). The CDR3 totals 16 residues. V lost 0 bases, J lost 1 base, and 13 bases lay in between. Germline V gene lookup returns CDR1 LGHNA and CDR2 YNFKEQ.

The chain recombines TRBV5-1 with TRBJ2-7; tentative D call: TRBD1 (6 bases). V dropped 5 bases and J dropped 9 bases, with 15 bases sitting between them. The CDR3 totals 12 residues. The germline V gene encodes CDR1 SGHRS and CDR2 YFSETQ. The CDR3 region is CASSDRFGGQYF. Written as DNA, the CDR3 is TGCGCCAGCAGTGACAGGTTTGGTGGGCAGTACTTC.

The chain recombines TRBV7-8 with TRBJ1-6; TRBD1 matches at 8 bases. The germline V gene has CDR1 SGHVS and CDR2 FQNEAQ. This CDR3 region has 18 residues. V lost 1 base and J lost 7; bases outside the gene matches: 12. CDR3 residues: CASSLVPGQGGSNSPLHF. The CDR3 coding sequence is TGTGCCAGCAGCTTAGTCCCTGGACAGGGAGGTTCAAATTCACCCCTCCACTTT.

The rearrangement links TRBV7-9 to TRBJ2-1; D is ambiguous. CDR3 length: 17 amino acids. The ends were cut back, 5 bases at V and 0 bases at J, with 17 bases in the middle. Germline assignment: CDR1 SEHNR and CDR2 FQNEAQ (reference sequence). Here the CDR3 DNA reads TGTGCCAGCAGCAAACCCCTCGGGCAAAGCTCCTACAATGAGCAGTTCTTC. It is translated as CASSKPLGQSSYNEQFF.